Listed below are T cell receptor beta chains from one sample, sequenced in a study of blood T cell repertoires in COVID-19. Produced via immunoSEQ multiplex PCR; TCRdb's table is partial and in-frame only. Here the sample spans about 530,000 clones, about 88% being singletons. The sequenced sample consisted of peripheral blood. Receptor source: a woman in her fifties or sixties with COVID-19, enrolled during active disease. CDR3s include the opening cysteine and the closing phenylalanine or tryptophan. Each record gives: D gene, J gene, V gene, clone size, CDR3 protein, CDR3 DNA. D genes are given only for firm matches. Clone size is given for some rows only: seen once, a few or many times, or a class if the clone is expanded.

>.|TRBJ2-1|TRBV24-1|once
CATSDLGGTGRYEQFF
TGTGCCACCAGTGATTTGGGTGGGACTGGCAGGTATGAGCAGTTCTTC
>TRBD2|TRBJ2-1|TRBV9|.
CASSALAGRDEQFF
TGTGCCAGCAGCGCACTAGCGGGGAGGGATGAGCAGTTCTTC
>TRBD1|TRBJ2-7|TRBV29-1|.
CSVLSQTGTYEQYF
TGCAGCGTACTTAGTCAGACAGGGACCTACGAGCAGTACTTC
>.|TRBJ1-4|TRBV9|few
CASSVSGVRNEKLFF
TGTGCCAGCAGCGTAAGCGGGGTGAGGAATGAAAAACTGTTTTTT
>.|TRBJ1-3|TRBV5-1|once
CASSLGSAGSGNTIYF
TGCGCCAGCAGCTTGGGGTCAGCAGGCTCTGGAAACACCATATATTTT
>TRBD1|TRBJ1-1|TRBV6-5|.
CASSYWTGSAEAFF
TGTGCCAGCAGTTACTGGACAGGTTCAGCTGAAGCTTTCTTT
>.|TRBJ1-1|TRBV5-4|.
CASSSSGRRSEAFF
TGTGCCAGCAGCTCTAGCGGGAGGAGATCTGAAGCTTTCTTT
>.|TRBJ1-1|TRBV5-1|.
CASSQNTEAFF
TGCGCCAGCAGCCAGAACACTGAAGCTTTCTTT
>.|TRBJ2-2|TRBV18|.
CASSPPYGNTGELFF
TGTGCCAGCTCACCACCGTACGGGAACACCGGGGAGCTGTTTTTT
>.|TRBJ1-2|TRBV12-3/TRBV12-4|.
CASSFGRWLYTF
TGTGCCAGCAGTTTCGGCAGGTGGCTCTACACCTTC
>TRBD2|TRBJ2-3|TRBV2|once
CASSDWRGGADTQYF
TGTGCCAGCAGTGACTGGCGGGGGGGCGCCGATACGCAGTATTTT
>.|TRBJ1-5|TRBV19|.
CASSTRDNNQPQHF
TGTGCCAGTAGTACCAGGGACAACAATCAGCCCCAGCATTTT
>.|TRBJ1-2|TRBV6-5|.
CASSRDKANYGYTF
TGTGCCAGCAGTCGGGACAAAGCTAACTATGGCTACACCTTC
>TRBD2|TRBJ2-7|TRBV5-1|.
CASSSLAGGTYEQYF
TGCGCCAGCAGCTCCCTAGCGGGGGGAACCTACGAGCAGTACTTC
>TRBD2|TRBJ2-4|TRBV19|.
CASSKDSGGAIIQYF
TGTGCCAGTAGTAAAGATAGCGGGGGGGCTATCATTCAGTACTTC
>.|TRBJ1-6|TRBV2|.
CASTRGSDYSPLHF
TGTGCCAGCACCCGGGGGTCAGACTATTCACCCCTCCACTTT
>.|TRBJ2-2|TRBV6-5|.
CASSRLGLNTGELFF
TGTGCCAGCAGTAGACTGGGACTTAACACCGGGGAGCTGTTTTTT
>TRBD1|TRBJ2-7|TRBV7-9|.
CASTQADRHYEQYF
TGTGCCAGCACCCAAGCGGACAGGCACTACGAGCAGTACTTC
>TRBD1|TRBJ1-2|TRBV7-9|.
CASSLVDREGYTF
TGTGCCAGCAGCTTAGTGGACAGGGAAGGCTACACCTTC
>.|TRBJ1-1|TRBV18|once
CASSLSRDWGPNEAFF
TGTGCCAGCTCACTCTCAAGGGACTGGGGTCCGAATGAAGCTTTCTTT
>TRBD1|TRBJ1-5|TRBV12-5|.
CASAPRGQLINQPQHF
TGTGCTAGTGCCCCTAGGGGACAGCTCATCAATCAGCCCCAGCATTTT
>.|TRBJ1-1|TRBV7-9|.
CASSLQGNTEAFF
TGTGCCAGCAGCTTACAGGGTAACACTGAAGCTTTCTTT
>TRBD1|TRBJ1-5|TRBV28|.
CASSSLGQGPRPQHF
TGTGCCAGCAGTTCCCTTGGACAGGGGCCGAGGCCCCAGCATTTT
>.|TRBJ1-2|TRBV2|.
CASSRDNSNYGYTF
TGTGCCAGCAGCCGGGACAACTCTAACTATGGCTACACCTTC
>TRBD1|TRBJ1-1|TRBV29-1|once
CSVRQGDTEAFF
TGCAGCGTCCGACAGGGGGACACTGAAGCTTTCTTT
>.|TRBJ2-2|TRBV7-6|.
CASSSRVRTGELFF
TGTGCCAGCAGCTCCAGGGTCCGCACCGGGGAGCTGTTTTTT